This is a list of T cell receptor beta chains from one sample in a study of OX40 agonist ivuxolimab in advanced cancers. Data came from immunoSEQ multiplex PCR; TCRdb stores just in-frame clones and leaves some out. Of tens of thousands of clones in the sample, 85% to 90% were seen once. Source: CD4+ or CD8+ T cells sorted from blood, taken in a trial of the OX40 agonist ivuxolimab. The receptors shown here come from an adult with an advanced solid tumor such as melanoma, head and neck, liver or kidney cancer. Each CDR3 is given with its conserved first and last residue. Fields, in order: J gene, V gene, CDR3 protein.

j_gene: TRBJ1-1
v_gene: TRBV27
CDR3aa: CASSLGLTGNTEAFF

j_gene: TRBJ2-7
v_gene: TRBV19
CDR3aa: CASSIGWTGGTYEQYF

j_gene: TRBJ2-5
v_gene: TRBV27
CDR3aa: CASSFPGSETQYF

j_gene: TRBJ1-2
v_gene: TRBV5-1
CDR3aa: CASRDQGIGGYTF

j_gene: TRBJ2-1
v_gene: TRBV2
CDR3aa: CASLWMANEQFF

j_gene: TRBJ2-6
v_gene: TRBV6-1
CDR3aa: CASSWAGANVLTF

j_gene: TRBJ2-2
v_gene: TRBV27
CDR3aa: CASRPGGLGGELFF

j_gene: TRBJ2-5
v_gene: TRBV2
CDR3aa: CASPRGEETQYF

j_gene: TRBJ2-7
v_gene: TRBV9
CDR3aa: CASSPRAGTGHYEQYF

j_gene: TRBJ1-5
v_gene: TRBV19
CDR3aa: CASSMYSYSNQPQHF

j_gene: TRBJ2-7
v_gene: TRBV27
CDR3aa: CASSPGATYEQYF

j_gene: TRBJ2-7
v_gene: TRBV5-1
CDR3aa: CASSQPGEQYF

j_gene: TRBJ2-2
v_gene: TRBV6-5
CDR3aa: CASTYIQGRTGELFF

j_gene: TRBJ2-3
v_gene: TRBV6-6
CDR3aa: CASTNTDTQYF

j_gene: TRBJ2-3
v_gene: TRBV9
CDR3aa: CASSVGGGSADTQYF

j_gene: TRBJ1-1
v_gene: TRBV2
CDR3aa: CASSNSRGMNTEAFF

j_gene: TRBJ1-4
v_gene: TRBV5-3
CDR3aa: CARSLECLRGLGNEKLFF

j_gene: TRBJ1-1
v_gene: TRBV7-9
CDR3aa: CASISAPNTEAFF

j_gene: TRBJ2-1
v_gene: TRBV29-1
CDR3aa: CSVEGDGSSYNEQFF

j_gene: TRBJ1-6
v_gene: TRBV5-4
CDR3aa: CASSLGRSYNSPLHF

j_gene: TRBJ2-3
v_gene: TRBV4-1
CDR3aa: CASSQALGRGGDTDTQYF

j_gene: TRBJ1-1
v_gene: TRBV11-3
CDR3aa: CASRTPPLNSSNTEAFF

j_gene: TRBJ2-7
v_gene: TRBV29-1
CDR3aa: CSVEDLDGEQYF